Each of the 21 T cell receptor beta chains below was sequenced from the same sample in a study of blood T cell repertoires in COVID-19 (dated by TCRdb to the early 2020s). Library generation was performed with the immunoSEQ multiplex PCR assay. TCRdb retrieved this table from immuneACCESS and kept in-frame rearrangements only. Not all clones are present; in checked studies, unresolved V genes account for under half, and no reason is known for the remainder. The sample has around 160,000 clones on record, roughly 89% of them singletons. The ten most abundant clones make up 4.5% to 6% of the sample. Sequenced sample: PBMCs or T cells enriched from blood (not recorded which). The origin of the receptors is a woman between 50 and 59 years old who had been exposed to COVID-19.

The chain has TRBV9 and TRBJ1-1; D is ambiguous. The CDR3 covers 15 residues. Germline CDR1 and CDR2: SGDLS and YYNGEE. Trimming cost V 0 bases and J 1 base, with 10 bases left between them. CDR3 bases: TGTGCCAGCAGCGTAGACGGGGTAGCGAACACTGAAGCTTTCTTT. Translated: CASSVDGVANTEAFF.

The chain couples TRBV6-5 to TRBJ1-2; no clear D gene. The CDR3 consists of 15 residues. CDR1 and CDR2 from the germline V gene are MNHEY and SVGAGI. The V end was cut by 2 bases, the J end by 3 bases, with 13 bases between. CDR3 in amino acids: CASSYGSITYYGYTF. The CDR3 region has the DNA TGTGCCAGCAGTTACGGGAGCATAACCTACTATGGCTACACCTTC.

The chain links TRBV4-1 to TRBJ1-5, with D perhaps TRBD1 (5 bases). The V gene lost 5 bases and the J gene lost 2 bases, with 10 bases spanning the gap. CDR1 and CDR2 (germline): MGHRA, YSYEKL. This CDR3 spans 14 amino acids. The chain's CDR3 is CASSSGGGNQPQHF. The CDR3 DNA reads TGCGCCAGCAGCTCCGGGGGGGGCAATCAGCCCCAGCATTTT.

V and J are TRBV5-1 and TRBJ2-1; 15 positions agree with TRBD2. The length of the CDR3 is 16 residues. Germline V CDR1 and CDR2: SGHRS, YFSETQ. Germline trimming cut 7 bases from V and 2 bases from J; bases unmatched to any gene: 4. The CDR3 nucleotides read TGCGCCAGCGGCGGACTAGCGGGAGGGGCCTACAATGAGCAGTTCTTC. Its protein is CASGGLAGGAYNEQFF.

The gene calls are TRBV7-2 and TRBJ1-3; D not certain. Germline loops: CDR1 SGHTA, CDR2 FQGNSA. This CDR3 spans 15 amino acids. The germline V and J ends were trimmed by 1 base and 5 bases, with 12 bases remaining between them. In DNA, the CDR3 is TGTGCCAGCAGCTTAGGAGGCCCCGGTCGAAACACCATATATTTT. Protein: CASSLGGPGRNTIYF.

The chain carries TRBV12-5 and TRBJ1-2, with 8 positions matching TRBD1. Germline assignment: CDR1 LGHNT and CDR2 FRNRAP. V shed 0 bases, J shed 3 bases, and the junction held 3 bases outside the gene matches. The CDR3 contains 15 residues. In nucleotides, the CDR3 is TGTGCTAGTGGTTTGGTTCTGACAGGGGACTATGGCTACACCTTC. It codes for CASGLVLTGDYGYTF.

The chain has TRBV3-1 (or the pseudogene TRBV3-2) and TRBJ2-1; 7 positions agree with TRBD1. The CDR3 sequence is 13 residues long. Germline V gives CDR1 LGHDT, CDR2 YNNKEL (reference sequence). The V segment lost 5 bases and the J segment 6 bases; nucleotides outside the gene matches: 4. CDR3 loop: CASSRQGSNEQFF. The DNA for the CDR3 is TGTGCCAGCAGCAGACAGGGTTCCAATGAGCAGTTCTTC.

The CDR3 DNA reads as TGCGCCAGCAGCCAAGATCACAGAACCTACGAGCAGTACTTC. Residues: CASSQDHRTYEQYF. The chain combines TRBV4-3 with TRBJ2-7; D is uncertain. Germline V CDR1 and CDR2: LGHNA, YSLEER. Trimming shortened V by 0 bases and J by 2 bases, and 8 bases separated the two germline ends. CDR3 length equals 14 residues.

The chain uses TRBV6-1 and TRBJ2-5, with D uncertain. V shed 2 bases and J shed 0 bases, with 4 bases lying between them. The CDR3 runs to 13 residues. Germline V lookup: CDR1 MNHNS, CDR2 SASEGT. This CDR3 reads CASSENYQETQYF. DNA for the CDR3: TGTGCCAGCAGTGAAAACTACCAAGAGACCCAGTACTTC.

The chain combines TRBV7-6 with TRBJ2-5; TRBD2 matches at 11 bases. The CDR3 spans 16 residues. Trimming took 3 bases from V and 2 from J; bases not matched to a gene: 5. Germline CDR1 and CDR2: SGHVS and FNYEAQ. CDR3 coding DNA: TGTGCCAGCAGCTTTGGGACTAGCGGCCCTCAAGAGACCCAGTACTTC. As protein: CASSFGTSGPQETQYF.

The chain couples TRBV9 to TRBJ2-3, with 9 nucleotides matching TRBD2. The V gene's germline CDR1 is SGDLS and CDR2 YYNGEE. The ends lost 0 bases at V and 0 bases at J; junction bases unmatched: 17. The CDR3 has 21 residues. The CDR3 reads CASSVDPGVAGGPLSTDTQYF. The CDR3 nucleotides read TGTGCCAGCAGCGTAGACCCCGGGGTGGCGGGAGGGCCCCTGAGCACAGATACGCAGTATTTT.

This chain connects TRBV7-9 to TRBJ1-3; 10 bases are a match to TRBD1. V lost 5 bases, J lost 0 bases, and 7 bases stayed unmatched. Per the germline V gene, CDR1 is SEHNR and CDR2 is FQNEAQ (reference sequence). The length of the CDR3 is 17 residues. The CDR3 protein is CASSPPGQGSSGNTIYF. Written as DNA, the CDR3 is TGTGCCAGCAGCCCCCCGGGACAGGGGAGCTCTGGAAACACCATATATTTT. Full variable domain (outside the CDR3, taken from reference TRBV7-9 and TRBJ1-3): DTGVSQNPRHKITKRGQNVTFRCDPISEHNRLYWYRQTLGQGPEFLTYFQNEAQLEKSRLLSDRFSAERPKGSFSTLEIQRTEQGDSAMYLCASSPPGQGSSGNTIYFGEGSWLTVV.

The CDR3 bases are TGTGCCAGCAGCCCCACGGGAAATCGTCCTTACGAGCAGTACTTC. Its protein is CASSPTGNRPYEQYF. The chain uses TRBV7-9 and TRBJ2-7, with TRBD2 as a possible D gene (5 bases). The V end was cut by 5 bases, the J end by 4 bases, with 18 bases between. The CDR3 spans 15 residues. Germline CDR1 SEHNR, CDR2 FQNEAQ (reference sequence).

This chain connects TRBV6-5 to TRBJ1-1; 8 nucleotides line up with TRBD1. V was clipped by 4 bases and J by 1 base; unmatched bases: 2. The CDR3 length is 14 residues. From germline, CDR1 is MNHEY and CDR2 SVGAGI. The DNA for the CDR3 is TGTGCCAGCAGTTTAGACAGGGGGAACACTGAAGCTTTCTTT. Its protein product is CASSLDRGNTEAFF.

This clone showed up just a few times. V gene TRBV14 combines with J gene TRBJ2-6; D remains ambiguous. CDR1 is SGHDN and CDR2 is FVKESK in the germline V gene. CDR3 length: 14 amino acids. Trimming removed 4 bases at V and 10 bases at J, with 14 bases between. CDR3 sequence (DNA): TGTGCCAGCAGCCGTCTGGGCGCTGCTAACGTCCTGACTTTC. Translation gives CASSRLGAANVLTF.

J is TRBJ2-1 and V is TRBV11-3, with 8 positions matching TRBD2. With V trimmed by 5 bases and J by 8 bases, 5 bases remained unmatched. Germline V lookup: CDR1 SGHNT, CDR2 YENEEA. CDR3 length: 13 amino acids. CDR3 in amino acids: CASSRIGGDEQFF. CDR3 nucleotides: TGTGCCAGCAGCCGCATCGGGGGGGATGAGCAGTTCTTC.

The chain joins TRBV7-2 to TRBJ1-4; D is ambiguous. Trimming removed 0 bases from V and 5 bases from J, with 10 bases in between. The CDR3 is 15 amino acids. Germline V gene lookup returns CDR1 SGHTA and CDR2 FQGNSA. CDR3 nucleotide sequence: TGTGCCAGCAGCTTAGCTTTCCGGGGAAATGAAAAACTGTTTTTT. Translation gives CASSLAFRGNEKLFF.

The chain links TRBV11-1 to TRBJ2-5; 8 bases map to TRBD2. V lost 5 bases, J lost 4 bases, and 6 bases stayed unmatched. From germline, CDR1 is SGHAT and CDR2 FQDESV (reference sequence). The CDR3 spans 14 residues. The CDR3 sequence is CASSHTLAGETQYF. For the CDR3, the DNA is TGTGCCAGCAGCCACACTCTAGCGGGAGAGACCCAGTACTTC.

In its sample, this clone was seen once. The V and J genes are TRBV6-2 or TRBV6-3 and TRBJ1-5; TRBD1 matches at 7 bases. V was clipped by 5 bases and J by 7 bases; unmatched bases: 17. Germline-derived CDR1 and CDR2 are MNHEY and SVGEGT. CDR3 length: 17 amino acids. DNA of the CDR3: TGTGCCAGCAGTAAGCGACAGGGACGGGGCCTCGGGCAGCCCCAGCATTTT. As protein: CASSKRQGRGLGQPQHF.

The chain has TRBV4-2 and TRBJ2-3; 14 bases align to TRBD2. The trim removed 1 base at V and 4 bases at J, leaving 4 bases unmatched. The CDR3 is made up of 17 amino acids. Germline V lookup: CDR1 LGHNA, CDR2 YNFKEQ. CDR3 nucleotides: TGTGCCAGCAGCCAAGTGACTAGCGGGGGGGCGTCAGATACGCAGTATTTT. Translated: CASSQVTSGGASDTQYF.

The chain combines TRBV12-3 or TRBV12-4 with TRBJ1-2, with 7 positions matching TRBD1. CDR3 length: 13 amino acids. V lost 1 base, J lost 12 bases, and 8 bases stayed unmatched. The CDR3 spells CASSLGQGLENTF. CDR3 DNA sequence: TGTGCCAGCAGTTTAGGACAGGGCCTAGAGAACACCTTC.